The subject of this entry is one T cell receptor beta chain. This clone was detected once. Its antigen remains undetermined. No qualities accompany the bases; no much larger clone lies one base away. Library creation used the immunoSEQ multiplex PCR assay. TCRdb mirrors the immuneACCESS table, restricted to in-frame sequences. Some clones are absent from its copies; in checked studies, under half trace to an unresolved V gene, and the reason for the others is unknown. The sample profile shows about 64,000 clones; around 90% of them were found once. Roughly 1.5% of the sample is taken by the ten largest. V trim: 7 bases; J trim: 7 bases; unmatched bases: 18. The germline V gene (reference sequence) sets CDR1 to GTSNPN and CDR2 to SVGIG. The CDR3 runs 16 amino acids, cysteine and phenylalanine included. Only the CDR3 DNA stays, 48 bases, in frame from base 1. The sample originates from a study of control samples from healthy donors and cancer patients (dated by TCRdb to the early 2020s).

This chain joins TRBV30 to TRBJ1-2; 10 bases in the junction line up with TRBD1. This receptor was obtained from a man in his forties with colorectal cancer. The sequencing input was PBMCs. The nucleotide sequence is TGTGCCTCAGACCAAACCCGGGACAGGGGTTTGGTTGGCTACACCTTC. This yields the protein CASDQTRDRGLVGYTF. Joined to the reference TRBV30 and TRBJ1-2 proteins, this CDR3 gives the full variable domain: SQTIHQWPATLVQPVGSPLSLECTVEGTSNPNLYWYRQAAGRGLQLLFYSVGIGQISSEVPQNLSASRPQDRQFILSSKKLLLSDSGFYLCASDQTRDRGLVGYTFGSGTRLTVV.